The subject of this entry is one T cell receptor beta chain. Per the study methods: From reference gene primer amplification, estimates of nucleated cell counts were derived. TCRdb keeps only in-frame clones here, not all; method: immunoSEQ multiplex PCR. That table is the source of V, J and clone size, and D and trimming were worked out from the DNA. The sample consists of 15,000 to 20,000 clones, roughly three quarters of them appearing once. This sample stems from a study of blood T cell repertoires in COVID-19. Whole-study context: Italy, Spain and the United States were the sources of the convalescent and acute COVID-19 samples. T cells, B-cell-depleted T cells, or PBMCs provided the cDNA or gDNA that served as material.

There are 14 residues in the CDR3. The V end was cut by 5 bases, the J end by 6 bases, with 17 bases between. Germline V gene sequence: CDR1 SGHTA, CDR2 FQGNSA. The chain joins TRBV7-2 to TRBJ2-7; D is uncertain. The sample comprised peripheral blood. The receptor was isolated from a man aged 55 to 69 with acute or convalescent COVID-19. CDR3 nucleotides: TGTGCCAGCAGCCAGCAGTCTGGGTCGGGCGAGCAGTACTTC. Translating gives CASSQQSGSGEQYF.